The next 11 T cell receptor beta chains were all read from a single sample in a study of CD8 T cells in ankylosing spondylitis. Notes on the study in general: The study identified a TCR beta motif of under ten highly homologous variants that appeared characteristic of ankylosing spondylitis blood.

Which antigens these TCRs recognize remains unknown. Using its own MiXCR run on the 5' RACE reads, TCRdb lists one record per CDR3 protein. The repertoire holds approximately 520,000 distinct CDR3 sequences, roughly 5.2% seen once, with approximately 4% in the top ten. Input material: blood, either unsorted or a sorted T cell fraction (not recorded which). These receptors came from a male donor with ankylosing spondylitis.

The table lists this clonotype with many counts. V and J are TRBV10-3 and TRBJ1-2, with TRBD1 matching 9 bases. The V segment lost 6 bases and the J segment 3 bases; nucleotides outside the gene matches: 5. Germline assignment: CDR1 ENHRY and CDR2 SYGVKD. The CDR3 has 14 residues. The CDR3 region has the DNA TGTGCCATCAGGATGACAGGGGGTGACTATGGCTACACCTTC. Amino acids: CAIRMTGGDYGYTF.

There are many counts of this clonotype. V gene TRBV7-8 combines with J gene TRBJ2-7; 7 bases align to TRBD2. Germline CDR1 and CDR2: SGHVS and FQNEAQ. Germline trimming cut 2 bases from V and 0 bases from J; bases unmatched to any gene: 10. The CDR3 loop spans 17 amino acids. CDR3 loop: CASSLFSGGGSSYEQYF. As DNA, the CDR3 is TGTGCCAGCAGCTTATTTTCCGGCGGGGGAAGCTCCTACGAGCAGTACTTC. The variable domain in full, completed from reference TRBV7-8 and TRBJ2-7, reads GAGVSQSPRYKVAKRGQDVALRCDPISGHVSLFWYQQALGQGPEFLTYFQNEAQLDKSGLPSDRFFAERPEGSVSTLKIQRTQQEDSAVYLCASSLFSGGGSSYEQYFGPGTRLTVT.

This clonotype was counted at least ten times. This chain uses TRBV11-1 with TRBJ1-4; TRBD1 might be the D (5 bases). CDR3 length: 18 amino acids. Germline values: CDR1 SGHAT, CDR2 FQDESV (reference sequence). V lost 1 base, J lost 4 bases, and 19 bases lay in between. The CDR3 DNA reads TGTGCCAGCAGCTTAGTCAAACAGGTTCTCAGAGTTAATGAAAAACTGTTTTTT. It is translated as CASSLVKQVLRVNEKLFF.

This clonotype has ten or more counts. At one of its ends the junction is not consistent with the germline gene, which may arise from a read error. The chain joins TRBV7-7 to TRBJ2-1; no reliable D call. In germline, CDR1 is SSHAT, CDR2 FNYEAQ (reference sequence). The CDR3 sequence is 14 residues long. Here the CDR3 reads CASSQVGVSNEQFF. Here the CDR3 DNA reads TGTGCTAGCAGCCAGGTTGGGGTCTCAAATGAGCAGTTCTTC.

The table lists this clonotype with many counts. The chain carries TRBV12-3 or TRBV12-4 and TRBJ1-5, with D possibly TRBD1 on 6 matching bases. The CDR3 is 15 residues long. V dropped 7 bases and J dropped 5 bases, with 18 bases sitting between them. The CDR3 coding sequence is TGTGCCAGCACCTTAGGAGGGGGATGGGATCAGCCCCAGCATTTT. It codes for CASTLGGGWDQPQHF.

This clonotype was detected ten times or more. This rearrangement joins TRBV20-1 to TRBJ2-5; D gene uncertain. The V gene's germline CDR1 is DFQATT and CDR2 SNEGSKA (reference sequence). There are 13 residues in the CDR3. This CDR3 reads CSPQKSSQETQYF. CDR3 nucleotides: TGCAGCCCCCAGAAAAGCTCACAAGAGACCCAGTACTTC.

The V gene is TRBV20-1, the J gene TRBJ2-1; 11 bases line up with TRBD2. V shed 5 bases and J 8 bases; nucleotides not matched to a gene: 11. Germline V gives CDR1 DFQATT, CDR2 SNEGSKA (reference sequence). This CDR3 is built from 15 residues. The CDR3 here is CSASPTSGTLYEQFF. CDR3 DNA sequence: TGCAGTGCTTCTCCGACTAGCGGGACCCTATATGAGCAGTTCTTC.

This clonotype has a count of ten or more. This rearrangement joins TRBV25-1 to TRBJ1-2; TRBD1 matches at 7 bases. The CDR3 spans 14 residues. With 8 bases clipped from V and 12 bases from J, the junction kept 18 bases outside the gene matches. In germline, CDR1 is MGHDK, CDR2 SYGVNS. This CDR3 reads CASLPSGTAFAHTF. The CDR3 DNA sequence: TGTGCCAGCCTCCCCTCCGGGACAGCCTTCGCACACACCTTC.

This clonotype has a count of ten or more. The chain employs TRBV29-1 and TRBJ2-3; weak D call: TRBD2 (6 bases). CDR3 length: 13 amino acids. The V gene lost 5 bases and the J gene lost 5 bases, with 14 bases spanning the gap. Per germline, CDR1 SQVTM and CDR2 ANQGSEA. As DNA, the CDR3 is TGCAGCGTTTCGGGGACTTCAAGAGATACGCAGTATTTT. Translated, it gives CSVSGTSRDTQYF.

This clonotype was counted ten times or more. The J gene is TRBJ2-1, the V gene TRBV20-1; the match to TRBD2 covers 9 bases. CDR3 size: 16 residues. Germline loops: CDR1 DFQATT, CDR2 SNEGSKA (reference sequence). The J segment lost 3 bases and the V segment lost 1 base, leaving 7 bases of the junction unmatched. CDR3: CSARGRLAGIYNEQFF. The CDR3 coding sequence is TGCAGTGCTAGAGGCAGGCTAGCGGGAATCTACAATGAGCAGTTCTTC.

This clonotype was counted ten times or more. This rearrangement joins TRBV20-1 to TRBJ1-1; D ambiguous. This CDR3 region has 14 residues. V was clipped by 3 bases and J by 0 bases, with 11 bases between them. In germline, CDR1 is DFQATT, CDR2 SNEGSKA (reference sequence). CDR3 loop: CSARTQPMNTEAFF. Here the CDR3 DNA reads TGCAGTGCTAGGACACAACCCATGAACACTGAAGCTTTCTTT.